These 21 T cell receptor beta chains were all obtained from the same sample, sequenced in a study of shared clonotypes between healthy human individuals. Generated by immunoSEQ multiplex PCR, the TCRdb table keeps only in-frame clones and is missing some. The sample lists around 500,000 clones, roughly 78% occurring once. Source material: PBMCs. These receptors were collected from a woman aged 40 to 50 in good health. Some clones in this sample may be carry-over from other donors' samples.

The chain employs TRBV14 and TRBJ1-1; D ambiguous. The V and J ends lost 3 bases and 1 base respectively, with 15 bases between them. CDR3 length: 16 residues. Germline CDR1 and CDR2: SGHDN and FVKESK. CDR3 DNA: TGTGCCAGCAGCCATTACCCGAAGGGCCCGAACACTGAAGCTTTCTTT. Translation: CASSHYPKGPNTEAFF. Complete variable domain (other parts from reference TRBV14 and TRBJ1-1): EAGVTQFPSHSVIEKGQTVTLRCDPISGHDNLYWYRRVMGKEIKFLLHFVKESKQDESGMPNNRFLAERTGGTYSTLKVQPAELEDSGVYFCASSHYPKGPNTEAFFGQGTRLTVV.

The chain uses TRBV11-3 and TRBJ2-7, with 8 positions matching TRBD1. After removal of 5 bases from V and 1 base from J, the junction contained 7 bases not matched to a gene. Germline V lookup: CDR1 SGHNT, CDR2 YENEEA. The CDR3 has 15 residues. The CDR3 protein is CASSPTRDRSYEQYF. The CDR3 bases are TGTGCCAGCAGCCCTACCCGGGACAGGTCCTACGAGCAGTACTTC.

This clone was seen just once. The rearrangement links TRBV5-4 to TRBJ2-5; TRBD2 agrees at 13 bases. The CDR3 sequence is 18 residues long. In germline, CDR1 is SGHNT, CDR2 YYREEE (reference sequence). V lost 4 bases to trimming and J lost 5 bases; unmatched junction nucleotides: 14. CDR3 coding DNA: TGTGCCAGCAGCCGTGGACTAGCGGGAGTGGGGGCCGGGGAGACCCAGTACTTC. Translating it yields CASSRGLAGVGAGETQYF.

This clone was observed a few times. The V and J genes are TRBV6-5 and TRBJ1-2, with 7 bases lining up with TRBD1. The CDR3 covers 14 residues. The V segment lost 0 bases and the J segment 7 bases; nucleotides outside the gene matches: 5. Germline V gives CDR1 MNHEY, CDR2 SVGAGI. The CDR3 sequence: CASSYSTGFVGYTF. The CDR3 DNA sequence: TGTGCCAGCAGTTACTCGACAGGGTTCGTTGGCTACACCTTC.

This clone was detected many times. The chain uses TRBV6-4 and TRBJ2-1, with TRBD1 matching 7 bases. CDR1 and CDR2 (germline): MRHNA, SNTAGT. With 5 bases clipped from V and 4 bases from J, the junction kept 8 bases outside the gene matches. CDR3 length equals 15 residues. CDR3 sequence reads: CASSLRQGEYNEQFF. DNA for the CDR3: TGTGCCAGCAGTCTTAGACAGGGAGAGTACAATGAGCAGTTCTTC.

The CDR3 loop is CASNPQNMNTEAFF. In DNA, the CDR3 is TGTGCCAGCAACCCGCAGAACATGAACACTGAAGCTTTCTTT. This chain links TRBV2 with TRBJ1-1; D remains unclear. V shed 7 bases and J shed 0 bases, with 12 bases lying between them. This CDR3 has 14 residues. From germline, CDR1 is SNHLY and CDR2 FYNNEI.

The J gene is TRBJ2-1, the V gene TRBV7-2; the match to TRBD2 covers 8 bases. CDR1 and CDR2 (germline): SGHTA, FQGNSA. Trimming at V came to 5 bases and at J to 5 bases, leaving 8 bases not matched to a gene. There are 15 residues in the CDR3. CDR3 sequence (DNA): TGTGCCAGCAGCAAAACTAGCGGAACGAACAATGAGCAGTTCTTC. Protein sequence: CASSKTSGTNNEQFF.

This clone was picked up many times. Other DNA sequences within the sample encode an identical CDR3. V and J are TRBV15 and TRBJ1-2, with no clear D. Germline-derived CDR1 and CDR2 are LNHNV and YYDKDF (reference sequence). Trimming cost V 0 bases and J 7 bases, with 15 bases left between them. This CDR3 region has 15 residues. CDR3 protein: CATSRDRASVVGYTF. CDR3 nucleotide sequence: TGTGCCACCAGCAGAGATCGTGCGTCTGTTGTTGGCTACACCTTC.

This chain uses TRBV18 with TRBJ2-5, with D possibly TRBD1 on 5 matching bases. The CDR3 runs to 14 residues. V was trimmed by 2 bases and J by 0 bases, leaving 7 bases between them. Germline-derived CDR1 and CDR2 are KGHSH and LQKENI. The chain's CDR3 is CASSPSRDQETQYF. CDR3 nucleotide sequence: TGTGCCAGCTCACCATCCAGGGACCAAGAGACCCAGTACTTC.

This rearrangement joins TRBV5-6 to TRBJ2-7; no clear D. The CDR3 runs to 15 residues. In germline, CDR1 is SGHDT, CDR2 YYEEEE. V was trimmed by 0 bases and J by 5 bases, leaving 15 bases between them. The CDR3 is CASSLAWTNADEQYF. CDR3 in DNA: TGTGCCAGCAGCTTGGCGTGGACCAATGCTGACGAGCAGTACTTC.

Notes on this clone: Other DNA sequences in the sample encode the same CDR3. The chain is built from TRBV20-1 and TRBJ2-7, with D uncertain. Germline CDR1 reads DFQATT; CDR2 reads SNEGSKA (reference sequence). CDR3 size: 10 residues. The V end was cut by 6 bases, the J end by 6 bases, with 9 bases between. The CDR3 protein is CSASLGEQYF. The DNA for the CDR3 is TGCAGTGCCAGCCTTGGCGAGCAGTACTTC.

The chain joins TRBV4-2 to TRBJ2-1; D is tentatively TRBD1 or TRBD2 (7 bases each). V lost 3 bases and J 7 bases, leaving 16 bases between the germline ends. The CDR3 contains 15 residues. CDR1 is LGHNA and CDR2 is YNFKEQ in the germline V gene. CDR3 region: CASSQARQGGNEQFF. The CDR3, as DNA: TGTGCCAGCAGCCAGGCCAGGCAGGGGGGGAATGAGCAGTTCTTC.

In this sample, this clone turned up a few times. The rearrangement joins TRBV9 to TRBJ2-1; TRBD2 agrees at 9 bases. The CDR3 loop spans 16 amino acids. Germline loops: CDR1 SGDLS, CDR2 YYNGEE. V gave up 0 bases and J gave up 6 bases; unmatched junction bases: 7. In nucleotides, the CDR3 is TGTGCCAGCAGCGTAGGCCGAGCGGGAGGTCTCAATGAGCAGTTCTTC. This codes for CASSVGRAGGLNEQFF.

The chain carries TRBV28 and TRBJ2-5; 8 bases fit TRBD1. The CDR3 covers 16 residues. V lost 5 bases, J lost 0 bases, and 8 bases stayed unmatched. CDR1 and CDR2 (germline): MDHEN, SYDVKM. The CDR3 is CASSPPGTGNQETQYF. The CDR3 region has the DNA TGTGCCAGCAGTCCCCCCGGGACAGGTAACCAAGAGACCCAGTACTTC.

This clone was recorded many times. The CDR3 reads CASSRRPGGRATDTQYF. The CDR3 DNA follows: TGTGCCAGCAGCCGCCGGCCCGGGGGGCGGGCCACAGATACGCAGTATTTT. V gene TRBV11-2 combines with J gene TRBJ2-3, with D possibly being TRBD2 (7 bases). From germline, CDR1 is SGHAT and CDR2 FQNNGV. V was trimmed by 5 bases and J by 2 bases, leaving 20 bases between them. The CDR3 is 17 residues long.

The chain carries TRBV27 and TRBJ2-2; 7 nucleotides align to TRBD1. CDR1 and CDR2 from the germline V gene are MNHEY and SMNVEV (reference sequence). Trimming at V came to 7 bases and at J to 7 bases, leaving 6 bases not matched to a gene. The CDR3 spans 13 residues. The CDR3 coding sequence is TGTGCCAGCACTGACAGGGCGGTCGGGGAGCTGTTTTTT. Protein product: CASTDRAVGELFF.

The chain employs TRBV27 and TRBJ2-5; TRBD2 might be the D (6 bases). Looked up from germline, CDR1 is MNHEY and CDR2 is SMNVEV (reference sequence). V lost 9 bases, J lost 2 bases, and 13 bases lay in between. CDR3 size: 13 residues. In nucleotides, the CDR3 is TGTGCCAGTGCGAAGGGAGGACAAGAGACCCAGTACTTC. Protein sequence: CASAKGGQETQYF.

V is TRBV10-3 and J is TRBJ2-1; 8 bases map to TRBD1. The V gene end was trimmed by 3 bases and the J gene end by 8 bases; junction bases not matched to a gene: 12. The CDR3 is 16 amino acids. The germline gives CDR1 ENHRY, CDR2 SYGVKD. The CDR3 is CAISDRGGSQGDEQFF. The CDR3 region has the DNA TGTGCCATCAGTGATAGGGGTGGGTCACAGGGGGATGAGCAGTTCTTC.

V gene TRBV7-9 combines with J gene TRBJ2-4, with D tentatively TRBD1 (6 bases). The CDR3 spans 15 residues. With 5 bases removed from V and 7 bases from J, the gap between germline ends came to 18 bases. The germline CDR1 and CDR2 sequences are SEHNR and FQNEAQ (reference sequence). CDR3 bases: TGTGCCAGCAGCCCCCGAGGGGGAGTAGGCAACATTCAGTACTTC. Protein: CASSPRGGVGNIQYF. Looking up the rest from reference TRBV7-9 and TRBJ2-4 gives the full variable domain: DTGVSQNPRHKITKRGQNVTFRCDPISEHNRLYWYRQTLGQGPEFLTYFQNEAQLEKSRLLSDRFSAERPKGSFSTLEIQRTEQGDSAMYLCASSPRGGVGNIQYFGAGTRLSVL.

V is TRBV19 and J is TRBJ1-4; weak D call: TRBD1 (5 bases). Germline V CDR1 and CDR2: LNHDA, SQIVND (reference sequence). The CDR3 covers 13 residues. Trimming removed 7 bases at V and 6 bases at J, with 12 bases between. The CDR3 DNA sequence: TGTGCCAGTACGACAGCCCGGGATGAAAAACTGTTTTTT. The encoded protein is CASTTARDEKLFF.

V is TRBV7-6 and J is TRBJ2-1, with a weak D call TRBD1 (6 bases). This CDR3 is 14 amino acids long. Between the trimmed V and J ends, which lost 5 bases and 2 bases, there was a span of 10 bases. Germline CDR1 reads SGHVS; CDR2 reads FNYEAQ. CDR3 in DNA: TGTGCCAGCAGCGTCACAGGGACCTACAATGAGCAGTTCTTC. Protein sequence: CASSVTGTYNEQFF.